Described below is a single T cell receptor (beta chain) sequence and its context. Its antigen is not identified. Germline V gives CDR1 MNHEY, CDR2 SVGAGI. V was trimmed by 6 bases and J by 5 bases, leaving 17 bases between them. The CDR3 consists of 14 residues. This specimen belongs to a study of EBV T-cell therapy then PD-1 blockade in nasopharyngeal carcinoma. Described treatment: AdE1-LMPpoly-expanded autologous EBV-specific T-cell therapy followed by anti-PD-1 nivolumab. The protocol was immunoSEQ multiplex PCR, while the TCRdb copy is restricted to in-frame clones and leaves out a portion. Counted here are more than 20,000 clones, roughly four fifths occurring once; the ten biggest clones make up approximately 24%.

The V gene is TRBV6-5, the J gene TRBJ2-7; TRBD1 might be the D (6 bases). The clonotype originates from a man between 35 and 55 years old with nasopharyngeal carcinoma. The sequencing used CD8+ T cells from blood, collected at day -245 from a patient whose treatment included autologous EBV-specific T cells and nivolumab. CDR3 nucleotides: TGTGCCAGCAGGTCCCCTAAGGGGGACCACGAGCAGTACTTC. It codes for CASRSPKGDHEQYF.